The T cell receptor beta chain described here comes from a study of T cell changes during pregnancy in multiple sclerosis. Sequenced by immunoSEQ multiplex PCR; TCRdb stores in-frame clones only, minus some. This sample yields about 67,000 clones, of which just over 90% are seen a single time; more than 1.4% belongs to the top ten. The sample was peripheral blood, taken in the second trimester of pregnancy. The receptor was derived from a female donor with multiple sclerosis, enrolled in a pregnancy study.

CDR3 sequence (DNA): TGTGCCAGCAGCTTAGACCTAATTAACTATGGCTACACCTTC. Its translation is CASSLDLINYGYTF. V and J are TRBV7-9 and TRBJ1-2; D gene ambiguous. Germline CDR1 reads SEHNR; CDR2 reads FQNEAQ (reference sequence). This CDR3 is built from 14 residues. The V gene lost 1 base and the J gene lost 1 base, with 7 bases spanning the gap.